This paragraph reports one T cell receptor (beta chain). The CDR3 extends over 17 amino acids. Germline CDR1 and CDR2: LNHDA and SQIVND (reference sequence). V lost 3 bases to trimming and J lost 2 bases; unmatched junction nucleotides: 11. How the authors handled the data: Amplification of reference gene primers provided the estimated nucleated cell counts. Profiled with immunoSEQ multiplex PCR; TCRdb holds only in-frame clones, not every one. The V and J calls and the clone size are those of that table, but D and trimming were determined from the DNA. The table includes about 46,000 clones, approximately 89% detected once. This sample was included in a study of blood T cell repertoires in COVID-19. In the study overall: Italy, Spain and the United States were the sources of the convalescent and acute COVID-19 samples. Sample material is recorded as cDNA or gDNA derived from T cells, B-cell-depleted T cells, or PBMCs.

The chain links TRBV19 to TRBJ2-3; 7 positions agree with TRBD2. The clonotype comes from a human donor with active COVID-19. The donor label of this sample is uncertain. Material: peripheral blood. The CDR3 sequence is CASSIKYTQRDTDTQYF. The CDR3 DNA sequence: TGTGCCAGTAGTATCAAATACACCCAGCGGGACACAGATACGCAGTATTTT.